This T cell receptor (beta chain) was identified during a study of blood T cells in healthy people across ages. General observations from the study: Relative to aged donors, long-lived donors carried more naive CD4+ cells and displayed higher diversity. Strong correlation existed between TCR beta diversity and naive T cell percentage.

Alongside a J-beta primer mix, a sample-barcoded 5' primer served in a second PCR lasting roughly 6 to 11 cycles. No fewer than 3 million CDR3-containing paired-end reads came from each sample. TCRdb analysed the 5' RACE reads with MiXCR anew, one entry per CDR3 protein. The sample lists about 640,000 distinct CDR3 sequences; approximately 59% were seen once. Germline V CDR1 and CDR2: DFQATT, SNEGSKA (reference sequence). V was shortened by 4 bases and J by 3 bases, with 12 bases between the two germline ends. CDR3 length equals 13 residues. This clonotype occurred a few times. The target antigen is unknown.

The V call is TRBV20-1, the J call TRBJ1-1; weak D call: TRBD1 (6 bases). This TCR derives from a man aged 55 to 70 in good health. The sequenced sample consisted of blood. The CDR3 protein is CSAISTGYTEAFF. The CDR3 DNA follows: TGCAGTGCTATCTCGACAGGTTACACTGAAGCTTTCTTT.